The entry below describes one T cell receptor (beta chain). Its antigen is undetermined. This sample stems from a study of cytomegalovirus exposure and HLA in healthy donors. Across the study: Around 89 million unique TCRs from HLA-typed donors made up an early data release. Points from the study as a whole: Cytomegalovirus association was listed for about 150 TCR beta chains. Most likely, a cluster of highly shared sequence variants arose as a sequencing artifact.

V lost 2 bases and J lost 4, with 12 bases in between. CDR1 and CDR2 (germline): SGHRS, YFSETQ. CDR3 length equals 14 residues. PCR amplification relied on 60 Vbeta primers (plus 13 Jbeta primers). Produced via immunoSEQ multiplex PCR; TCRdb's table is partial and in-frame only. Of some 110,000 clones listed, approximately 80% are singletons. The chain uses TRBV5-1 and TRBJ2-5; D is perhaps TRBD2 (5 bases). The sequence came from a man aged 50 or older in good health and CMV-seropositive. The specimen was PBMCs. The CDR3 loop is CASSFSVATETQYF. CDR3 coding DNA: TGCGCCAGCAGCTTTAGCGTCGCCACAGAGACCCAGTACTTC.